This T cell receptor beta chain was retrieved from a study of T cells in Graves' hyperthyroidism and ophthalmopathy (dated by TCRdb to between 2018 and 2020). A note on the overall study: Peripheral blood was collected at initial diagnosis, before any treatment. Whether ophthalmopathy could be predicted prospectively was tested in an independent validation cohort made up of about 18 hyperthyroidism patients plus 17 patients who later progressed to ophthalmopathy. Once sampling was done, hyperthyroidism patients were given methimazole at a starting dose of 30 mg daily, whereas ophthalmopathy patients were given high-dose intravenous methylprednisolone. The study also compared thyroid tissue and blood T-cell repertoires from several Graves' hyperthyroidism patients. According to the paper, TCR Vbeta CDR3 sequencing was carried out on 120 to 150 peripheral blood samples, which came from around 43 ophthalmopathy, under 80 hyperthyroidism and roughly 17 progressor patients. For training and testing, the roughly 93 patients in the discovery cohort were randomly divided in a 7:3 ratio. TCR V-J signatures able to tell the groups apart were searched for in a discovery cohort of 100 patients, of whom over 40 had Graves' ophthalmopathy and 55 to 60 had stable Graves' hyperthyroidism.

Overall study results and their limits: Blood samples also contained most of the expanded thyroid clonotypes (frequency above 0.001), which suggests that blood repertoires may reflect thyroid immune responses. A 13 V-J signature model separated ophthalmopathy from stable hyperthyroidism, with roughly 88% sensitivity and 81% to 83% specificity in cross-validation and 80%/75% in testing. During validation, the model predicted progression to ophthalmopathy a median of around 6 months ahead of onset, with around 71% sensitivity and 72.22% specificity. No statistical method was used to set the sample size in advance, and investigators knew the group allocation.

TCR beta CDR3 regions were amplified from RNA transcripts. The first round of RT-PCR for the TCR CDR3 was performed with the HTBI primer set and the Qiagen OneStep RT-PCR kit. The libraries were constructed in a second round of multiplex PCR and then size-selected and purified. The libraries were sequenced on an Illumina HiSeq2000 using paired-end 100 bp reads. The source study handled its data this way. Raw data were processed with SOAPnuke, discarding reads with adapters, uncalled bases, mean Phred below 15, or no exact constant-primer or identifier match. High-quality paired reads were merged with COPE v1.2.5, and unique nucleotide sequences were defined as clonotypes. MiTCR v1.1 was used to align clonotypes to the IMGT TRBV, TRBD and TRBJ reference segments. Only V-J combinations with frequency above 0.0001, covering roughly 99% of repertoires, were analysed. A TCS score was defined as the ratio of F50 (clonal expansion) to E x V (chaos), with BLOSUM62-based TCRdist applied between CDR3 peptides within each V-J. Welch's t-statistics and random forest reduced roughly 500 V-J features to under 15, which were used in a naive Bayes classifier (R e1071). TCRdb took the public reads, trimmed them with fastp at Q25, ran MiXCR for clone calling and kept in-frame beta chains. Rows with one shared CDR3 protein collapse into an entry with the most common genes and DNA. For this entry, the V and J calls and clone size follow TCRdb and not the study's own pipeline. The sample table lists hundreds of thousands of distinct CDR3 sequences, 16% of them with a count of one. Clones ranked in the top ten supply under 20% of the sample.

In its sample, this clonotype was seen many times. Its antigen target is currently unknown. No much larger clone exists at a distance of one base, and base qualities are not known. Stable Graves' hyperthyroidism was defined as no progression to ophthalmopathy during 18 months of follow-up. Hyperthyroidism patients were aged 18 to 65 years and newly diagnosed, with disease duration of less than 2 months. Patients with uncontrolled infections, other autoimmune diseases, pregnancy or lactation were excluded. Diagnoses were based on clinical symptoms, serum thyroxine and TRAb, thyroid ultrasound and orbital computed tomography. PBMCs were separated from 7.5 to 10 ml of fresh peripheral blood using Ficoll-Paque density gradient centrifugation. Trizol reagent was used to extract total RNA, and RNA quality was then checked on an Agilent 2100 Bioanalyzer. From the cysteine up to the phenylalanine, the CDR3 has a length of 13 residues. CDR3 DNA only is kept here, 39 bases in frame from base 1. The junction carries 10 bases between V and J, which are trimmed by 4 bases and 3 bases respectively. The germline V gene (reference sequence) yields GTSNPN for CDR1 and SVGIG for CDR2.

The sequenced sample consisted of blood. The chain is assembled from TRBV30 and TRBJ1-5, with a tentative D gene TRBD1 over 5 matching bases. This clonotype was sampled from a woman between 18 and 29 years old with Graves' hyperthyroidism. The nucleotide sequence reads TGTGCCTGGAACACAGGCGTCAATCAGCCCCAGCATTTT. This yields the protein CAWNTGVNQPQHF.